The clone carrying this TCR beta chain was seen many times. Its specificity is unknown. Before being chosen for sequencing, patients had shown CD8+CD57+ cell expansion by flow cytometry. Every patient presented with severe acquired aplastic anemia. Genomic DNA provided the template from which TCR beta VDJ and CDR3 profiles were obtained. TCRdb independently ran MiXCR on the reads; one entry per CDR3 protein. The repertoire consists of 150,000 to 200,000 distinct CDR3 sequences, with more than 45% occurring once and the leading ten covering around 1.1%. The CDR3 runs 13 residues. From germline, CDR1 is MGHDK and CDR2 SYGVNS. V was cut by 4 bases and J by 9 bases, with 16 bases left in between. These data originate in a study of CD8+CD57+ T cells in acquired aplastic anemia. Study details: Quantities of DNA derived from sorted CD4+ and CD8+ cells averaged approximately 3.3 ug. Study-level points and caveats: Patients versus controls showed no significant CD8+ Simpson's diversity difference. Twenty-nine was the count of CD8+ CDR3 sequences that patients shared with controls.

The sample consisted of sorted CD4+, CD8+, or CD8+CD57+ T cells (not recorded which) from PBMCs. The gene calls are TRBV25-1 and TRBJ2-7; a possible D gene is TRBD1 (6 bases). This TCR was recovered from a human donor with aplastic anemia. The CDR3 nucleotides read TGTGCCAGCAGTGCGGACGACAGGCGGCGGCAGTACTTC. Encoded protein: CASSADDRRRQYF.